This T cell receptor beta chain was captured by sequencing in a study of cytomegalovirus exposure and HLA in healthy donors. This PCR relied on a set of 60 Vbeta primers and 13 Jbeta primers. TCRdb's table, derived via immunoSEQ multiplex PCR, lists solely in-frame clones and lacks some. The table has fewer than 150,000 clones, around 80% seen once. Regarding the study as a whole: Upon later analysis, HLA-associated TCR beta chains proved more clonally expanded than other, equally common chains.

The CDR3 totals 14 residues. The trim removed 4 bases at V and 7 bases at J, leaving 5 bases unmatched. The germline V gene has CDR1 SGHNT and CDR2 YYREEE (reference sequence). Notes on this clone: Its matching antigen is unknown.

The sequence was obtained from a woman aged 35 to 49 in good health and CMV-seropositive. V gene TRBV5-4 combines with J gene TRBJ1-5, with 10 bases identical to TRBD1. Sequencing input: PBMCs. The CDR3 here is CASSPDRGDQPQHF. The CDR3 coding sequence is TGTGCCAGCAGCCCGGACAGGGGGGACCAGCCCCAGCATTTT.